This record covers a single T cell receptor beta chain. Generated by immunoSEQ multiplex PCR, the TCRdb table keeps only in-frame clones and is missing some. The table shows about 190,000 clones, with approximately 91% occurring only once. The data stem from a study of blood T cell repertoires in COVID-19. Study in general: Sites across the United States, Italy and Spain contributed samples from acute and convalescent COVID-19. The analysed material was cDNA or gDNA that came from T cells, B-cell-depleted T cells, or PBMCs.

This CDR3 has 14 amino acids. After removal of 3 bases from V and 4 bases from J, the junction contained 5 bases not matched to a gene. Germline V lookup: CDR1 SGDLS, CDR2 YYNGEE. This clonotype was obtained from a woman in her 40s who had recovered from COVID-19. What was sequenced was peripheral blood. The chain couples TRBV9 to TRBJ1-1; 8 nucleotides match TRBD1. The CDR3 region is CASSGTGMSTEAFF. As DNA, the CDR3 is TGTGCCAGCAGCGGGACAGGGATGAGCACTGAAGCTTTCTTT.